This entry lists 15 T cell receptor beta chains sequenced from one sample in a study of long-term antiretroviral therapy in people with HIV. Running of the v3.0 immunoSEQ assay took place at survey level. Some clones are missing from TCRdb's copy, which holds only in-frame ones; the method was immunoSEQ multiplex PCR. The data show tens of thousands of clones, approximately 92% seen once. The specimen comprised unsorted PBMCs, sampled just over 5 years after starting antiretroviral therapy. These receptors were collected from a woman between 40 and 55 years old with HIV.

This chain connects TRBV7-6 to TRBJ1-5; D remains unclear. The CDR3 consists of 13 residues. CDR1 SGHVS and CDR2 FNYEAQ come from the germline V gene. V dropped 3 bases and J dropped 7 bases, with 10 bases sitting between them. This CDR3 reads CASSLTPRQPQHF. CDR3 nucleotide sequence: TGTGCCAGCAGCTTGACACCTAGGCAGCCCCAGCATTTT.

The J gene is TRBJ2-1, the V gene TRBV9; possible D gene TRBD2, 6 bases. The CDR3 sequence is 16 residues long. Deletions cut 6 bases from V and 0 bases from J, with 16 bases between. Germline CDR1 reads SGDLS; CDR2 reads YYNGEE. CDR3 sequence: CASTPRRGSSYNEQFF. CDR3 nucleotide sequence: TGTGCCAGCACTCCTAGACGGGGGAGCTCCTACAATGAGCAGTTCTTC.

The V gene is TRBV12-2, the J gene TRBJ2-1; the listed D gene, TRBD2, was not tested against the DNA. TRBV12-2 is an annotated pseudogene. This CDR3 spans 17 amino acids. CDR3 sequence reads: CASRSHRLAGVYNEQFF. DNA of the CDR3: TGTGCAAGTCGTTCTCATAGACTAGCGGGAGTGTACAATGAGCAGTTCTTC.

The rearrangement uses TRBV18 and TRBJ2-5, with D unclear. Germline V gene data show CDR1 as KGHSH and CDR2 as LQKENI. V lost 3 bases, J lost 6 bases, and 17 bases lay in between. This CDR3 is 15 amino acids long. The DNA of the CDR3 is TGTGCCAGCTCACCGGAGTCTGCGAGTCACCAGACCCAGTACTTC. Amino acids: CASSPESASHQTQYF.

The sample holds a few counts of this clone. Other nucleotide sequences from this sample produce the same CDR3. This sequence joins TRBV5-6 and TRBJ2-7; unclear D gene. The CDR3 consists of 12 residues. Trimming took 1 base from V and 0 from J, leaving 2 bases between them. The germline V gene has CDR1 SGHDT and CDR2 YYEEEE. CDR3 sequence (DNA): TGTGCCAGCAGCTTGAGCTCCTACGAGCAGTACTTC. Its protein product is CASSLSSYEQYF.

This chain uses TRBV4-3 with TRBJ2-5; 8 nucleotides match TRBD2. The end of the DNA is better explained by TRBJ2-7, so the J call may be wrong. Germline assignment: CDR1 LGHNA and CDR2 YSLEER. The CDR3 is made up of 15 amino acids. For the CDR3, the DNA is TGCGCCAGCAGCCAAGGGACTAGCAGCGCCTACGAGCAGTACTTC. Its protein product is CASSQGTSSAYEQYF.

This sequence joins TRBV6-1 and TRBJ1-1, with D perhaps TRBD1 (5 bases). This CDR3 contains 16 residues. V gave up 4 bases and J gave up 2 bases, with 17 bases separating them. In germline, CDR1 is MNHNS, CDR2 SASEGT. The CDR3 DNA is TGTGCCAGCAGTGTATGGCTTAGCGACAGCAACACTGAAGCTTTCTTT. The encoded protein is CASSVWLSDSNTEAFF.

The CDR3 DNA reads TGTGCCAGTCGGGCCACCTATGGCTACACCTTC. Protein product: CASRATYGYTF. V is TRBV19 and J is TRBJ1-2, with D uncertain. The germline V gene encodes CDR1 LNHDA and CDR2 SQIVND (reference sequence). The CDR3 is 11 amino acids. Trimming stripped 8 bases from V and 4 bases from J, with 8 bases between.

This clone occurred once. The rearrangement joins TRBV5-1 to TRBJ1-6, with D perhaps TRBD1 (6 bases). The V end lost 1 base, the J end lost 9 bases, and 14 bases lay between the germline ends. CDR1 and CDR2 (germline): SGHRS, YFSETQ. This CDR3 has 15 amino acids. The CDR3: CASSLTPDSPSPLHF. CDR3 nucleotide sequence: TGCGCCAGCAGCTTGACCCCGGACAGCCCTTCACCCCTCCACTTT.

The rearrangement links TRBV5-1 to TRBJ2-2, with D possibly TRBD1 on 5 matching bases. The CDR3 is 16 amino acids. V lost 3 bases and J lost 0, with 12 bases in between. Germline loops: CDR1 SGHRS, CDR2 YFSETQ. CDR3 coding DNA: TGCGCCAGCAGCTGGGCGGACACAACGAACACCGGGGAGCTGTTTTTT. Translation: CASSWADTTNTGELFF.

The chain combines TRBV7-2 with TRBJ2-3; TRBD1 aligns across 9 bases. The J segment lost 15 bases and the V segment lost 2 bases, leaving 6 bases of the junction unmatched. Germline loops: CDR1 SGHTA, CDR2 FQGNSA. The CDR3 has 12 residues. CDR3 sequence: CASSLTGTGNYF. Here the CDR3 DNA reads TGTGCCAGCAGCTTAACCGGGACAGGGAACTATTTT.

This clone was seen more than once but under ten times. The V gene is TRBV27, the J gene TRBJ2-3, with a tentative D call TRBD1 (5 bases). The V end lost 2 bases, the J end lost 2 bases, and 8 bases lay between the germline ends. CDR1 MNHEY and CDR2 SMNVEV come from the germline V gene (reference sequence). CDR3 size: 14 residues. As DNA, the CDR3 is TGTGCCAGCAGTTTAGACAGAGTCACAGATACGCAGTATTTT. Protein sequence: CASSLDRVTDTQYF.

The CDR3 sequence: CASSASGGYDHYGYTF. The CDR3 region has the DNA TGTGCCAGCAGCGCATCAGGAGGGTATGACCACTATGGCTACACCTTC. The J gene is TRBJ1-2, the V gene TRBV5-6; unclear D gene. Per germline, CDR1 SGHDT and CDR2 YYEEEE. The CDR3 covers 16 residues. V lost 4 bases and J lost 3, with 19 bases in between.

V gene TRBV9 combines with J gene TRBJ1-2, with 7 bases matching TRBD1. Germline-derived CDR1 and CDR2 are SGDLS and YYNGEE. V was pared by 0 bases and J by 0 bases, with 2 bases of the junction left unmatched. CDR3 size: 15 residues. CDR3 protein: CASSVGDSPNYGYTF. CDR3 in DNA: TGTGCCAGCAGCGTAGGGGACAGTCCTAACTATGGCTACACCTTC.

This clone was counted once. This chain connects TRBV5-5 to TRBJ1-1; D uncertain. The CDR3 has 13 residues. The V and J ends lost 0 bases and 3 bases respectively, with 6 bases between them. CDR1 and CDR2 from the germline V gene are SGHKS and YYEKEE (reference sequence). This chain's CDR3 is CASSLGLHTEAFF. The CDR3 coding sequence is TGTGCCAGCAGCTTGGGGTTGCACACTGAAGCTTTCTTT.